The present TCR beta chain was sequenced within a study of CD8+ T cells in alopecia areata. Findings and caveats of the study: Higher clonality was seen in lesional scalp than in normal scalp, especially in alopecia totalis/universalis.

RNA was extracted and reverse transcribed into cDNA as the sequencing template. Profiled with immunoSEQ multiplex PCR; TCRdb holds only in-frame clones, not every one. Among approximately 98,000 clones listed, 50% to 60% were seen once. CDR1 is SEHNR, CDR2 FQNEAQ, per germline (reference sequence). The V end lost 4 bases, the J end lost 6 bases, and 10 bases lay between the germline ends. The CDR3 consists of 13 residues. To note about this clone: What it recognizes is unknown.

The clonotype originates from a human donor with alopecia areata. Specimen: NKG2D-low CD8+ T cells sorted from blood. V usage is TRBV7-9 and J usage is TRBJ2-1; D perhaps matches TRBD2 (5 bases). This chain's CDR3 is CASSSGISNEQFF. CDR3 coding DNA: TGTGCCAGCAGCTCCGGGATTTCCAATGAGCAGTTCTTC.